A selection of T cell receptor beta chains follows, all from one sample in a study of T cells after yellow fever vaccination. TCRdb passed the 5' RACE reads through MiXCR, listing each CDR3 protein once. This table holds under 400,000 distinct CDR3 sequences, about an eighth found once. The input for sequencing was CD4+ T cells sorted from PBMCs, taken 15 days after the yellow fever booster vaccination. These TCRs come from a man in his late teens or twenties who received the YFV17D yellow fever vaccine. Both conserved end residues are part of each CDR3. Fields, in order: CDR3 protein, CDR3 DNA, clone size, D gene, V gene, J gene. D genes are given only for firm matches. The size field is filled for only some rows; it gives once, few, many or a size class.

CASSFQALRDTEAFF	TGTGCCAGCAGCTTCCAGGCTTTAAGGGACACTGAAGCTTTCTTT	NA	NA	TRBV7-9	TRBJ1-1
CSARDLGGLGNTIYF	TGCAGTGCTAGAGATCTGGGAGGGTTGGGAAACACCATATATTTT	few	NA	TRBV20-1	TRBJ1-3
CASSLDILNNQPQHF	TGCGCCAGCAGCCTGGACATCCTTAACAATCAGCCCCAGCATTTT	NA	NA	TRBV4-3	TRBJ1-5
CASRGQGYTGELFF	TGTGCCAGCAGAGGACAGGGGTACACCGGGGAGCTGTTTTTT	NA	TRBD1	TRBV27	TRBJ2-2
CASSLMGGVQETQYF	TGTGCCAGCAGCTTAATGGGGGGCGTTCAAGAGACCCAGTACTTC	few	NA	TRBV7-3	TRBJ2-5
CATSGTSGGPNTGELFF	TGTGCCACCAGCGGGACTAGCGGGGGCCCGAACACCGGGGAGCTGTTTTTT	few	TRBD2	TRBV24-1	TRBJ2-2
CASSPGLAESTDTQYF	TGTGCCAGCAGCCCGGGACTAGCGGAGAGCACAGATACGCAGTATTTT	many	TRBD2	TRBV7-9	TRBJ2-3
CASGYRGNTIYF	TGTGCCAGCGGGTACCGGGGAAACACCATATATTTT	few	NA	TRBV7-9	TRBJ1-3
CASSRRRDYTEQFF	TGTGCCAGCAGTCGCCGCCGGGACTACACTGAGCAGTTCTTC	few	TRBD2	TRBV6-2/TRBV6-3	TRBJ2-1
CASSRSQGARETQYF	TGCGCCAGCAGCCGATCACAGGGGGCACGGGAGACCCAGTACTTC	NA	TRBD1	TRBV4-3	TRBJ2-5
CAITRTIGAGSYEQYF	TGTGCCATCACACGGACAATCGGGGCTGGCTCCTACGAGCAGTACTTC	NA	NA	TRBV10-3	TRBJ2-7
CASRTQRASGGDTQYF	TGTGCAAGTCGCACTCAAAGGGCTAGCGGGGGAGATACGCAGTATTTT	once	NA	TRBV12-2	TRBJ2-3
CASGRVGVDKNIQYF	TGTGCCAGCGGCCGTGTAGGGGTGGACAAAAACATTCAGTACTTC	few	NA	TRBV6-2/TRBV6-3	TRBJ2-4
CASSFGGGAVADTQYF	TGTGCCAGCAGCTTTGGCGGGGGGGCGGTGGCGGATACGCAGTATTTT	NA	TRBD2	TRBV7-2	TRBJ2-3
CASSSRDRSEAFF	TGTGCCAGCAGTTCTCGGGACAGGAGTGAAGCTTTCTTT	few	TRBD1	TRBV6-2/TRBV6-3	TRBJ1-1
CASSLASGGPDTQYF	TGTGCCAGCAGCTTGGCTAGCGGGGGGCCAGATACGCAGTATTTT	NA	TRBD2	TRBV5-4	TRBJ2-3
CASSLGWGVGETQYF	TGCGCCAGCAGCCTCGGATGGGGGGTAGGAGAGACCCAGTACTTC	NA	NA	TRBV5-1	TRBJ2-5
CASSLGRGGDTQYF	TGCGCCAGCAGCTTGGGGCGGGGCGGAGATACGCAGTATTTT	many	NA	TRBV5-1	TRBJ2-3
CSARPPLSSGGETQYF	TGCAGTGCTAGGCCCCCGCTGTCGTCGGGGGGAGAGACCCAGTACTTC	NA	TRBD2	TRBV20-1	TRBJ2-5
CSVGDLDLEAFF	TGCAGCGTTGGGGACCTCGACTTGGAAGCTTTCTTT	few	NA	TRBV29-1	TRBJ1-1
CASSPQGSGETQYF	TGTGCCAGCAGCCCCCAAGGGTCGGGGGAGACCCAGTACTTC	NA	NA	TRBV7-2	TRBJ2-5
CASSQDITGWETQYF	TGCGCCAGCAGCCAAGATATTACAGGGTGGGAGACCCAGTACTTC	many	NA	TRBV4-3	TRBJ2-5
CASSQGQGPTGYTF	TGTGCCAGCAGCCAGGGACAGGGGCCGACCGGCTACACCTTC	few	TRBD1	TRBV7-3	TRBJ1-2
CARNREFNTEAFF	TGTGCCCGAAACAGGGAGTTTAACACTGAAGCTTTCTTT	NA	NA	TRBV30	TRBJ1-1
CASSFGFSQTQYF	TGTGCCAGCAGCTTTGGGTTCTCCCAGACCCAGTACTTC	few	NA	TRBV7-2	TRBJ2-5
CAWSALDSLQRYEQFF	TGTGCCTGGAGTGCATTGGACAGCCTCCAGAGGTATGAGCAGTTCTTC	few	NA	TRBV30	TRBJ2-1
CATSDISSGFNEQFF	TGTGCCACCAGTGATATTTCTAGCGGGTTCAATGAGCAGTTCTTC	many	TRBD2	TRBV24-1	TRBJ2-1
CSVETANTEAFF	TGCAGCGTTGAGACAGCGAACACTGAAGCTTTCTTT	many	NA	TRBV29-1	TRBJ1-1
CSATGTKNTGELFF	TGCAGCGCGACCGGGACTAAGAACACCGGGGAGCTGTTTTTT	few	TRBD2	TRBV20-1	TRBJ2-2
CASTSGVGPYEQYF	TGTGCCAGCACCTCGGGAGTAGGCCCTTACGAGCAGTACTTC	NA	NA	TRBV2	TRBJ2-7
CASSQDYQTQYF	TGTGCCAGCAGCCAAGACTACCAGACCCAGTACTTC	NA	NA	TRBV3-1	TRBJ2-5
CASSLVKGNQPQHF	TGTGCCAGCAGCTTAGTTAAGGGGAATCAGCCCCAGCATTTT	NA	NA	TRBV7-2	TRBJ1-5
CASSMSYRYGDNNEQFF	TGTGCCAGTAGTATGTCGTATCGGTACGGGGATAACAATGAGCAGTTCTTC	many	NA	TRBV19	TRBJ2-1
CASGGGGRYNEQFF	TGTGCCAGCGGAGGGGGCGGTCGGTACAATGAGCAGTTCTTC	NA	NA	TRBV12-3/TRBV12-4	TRBJ2-1
CASSQGPLYYGYTF	TGTGCCAGCAGCCAGGGCCCCCTGTACTATGGCTACACCTTC	many	NA	TRBV4-2	TRBJ1-2
CAIRTELNTEAFF	TGTGCCATCAGGACAGAGCTGAACACTGAAGCTTTCTTT	few	NA	TRBV10-3	TRBJ1-1
CASSFVEMNTEAFF	TGTGCCAGCAGTTTTGTTGAAATGAACACTGAAGCTTTCTTT	NA	NA	TRBV6-2/TRBV6-3	TRBJ1-1
CASSTGQMNTEAFF	TGTGCCAGCAGTACGGGACAGATGAACACTGAAGCTTTCTTT	NA	TRBD1	TRBV28	TRBJ1-1
CASSSQGAMETQYF	TGCGCCAGCAGCTCACAGGGGGCTATGGAGACCCAGTACTTC	NA	TRBD1	TRBV5-1	TRBJ2-5
CATSRQPQLAISGNTIYF	TGTGCCACCAGCAGACAACCCCAACTAGCCATCTCTGGAAACACCATATATTTT	NA	NA	TRBV15	TRBJ1-3
CAISQQPTVNTEAFF	TGTGCCATCAGCCAACAACCGACAGTGAACACTGAAGCTTTCTTT	NA	NA	TRBV10-3	TRBJ1-1
CASTRADAYNEQFF	TGTGCCAGCACCCGCGCCGACGCCTACAATGAGCAGTTCTTC	few	NA	TRBV16	TRBJ2-1
CASSLGTPDTQYF	TGTGCCAGCAGCCTGGGGACCCCAGATACGCAGTATTTT	NA	NA	TRBV6-2/TRBV6-3	TRBJ2-3
CASSLNLRNTEAFF	TGCGCCAGCAGCTTGAATCTACGGAACACTGAAGCTTTCTTT	few	NA	TRBV5-1	TRBJ1-1
CATSDLSSGGSQDTQYF	TGTGCCACCAGTGATTTGAGCTCGGGAGGATCTCAGGATACGCAGTATTTT	few	TRBD2	TRBV24-1	TRBJ2-3
CASSYLQGNIQYF	TGTGCCAGCAGTTATCTGCAGGGAAACATTCAGTACTTC	NA	NA	TRBV6-2/TRBV6-3	TRBJ2-4
CASSQRQGADTQYF	TGTGCCAGCTCCCAACGACAGGGGGCAGATACGCAGTATTTT	NA	TRBD1	TRBV18	TRBJ2-3
CSVAWTTEAFF	TGCAGCGTTGCCTGGACCACTGAAGCTTTCTTT	many	NA	TRBV29-1	TRBJ1-1
CASSKTSGGHWDTQYF	TGCGCCAGCAGCAAGACTAGCGGGGGGCATTGGGATACGCAGTATTTT	NA	TRBD2	TRBV5-1	TRBJ2-3
CASSLFGDEQYF	TGCGCCAGCAGCTTGTTTGGGGACGAGCAGTACTTC	NA	NA	TRBV5-1	TRBJ2-7
CASSDYPAGEAFF	TGTGCCAGCAGTGATTATCCCGCAGGTGAAGCTTTCTTT	many	NA	TRBV25-1	TRBJ1-1
CASSWGQFYAEKLFF	TGTGCCAGCAGCTGGGGACAGTTTTATGCCGAAAAACTGTTTTTT	NA	TRBD1	TRBV5-6	TRBJ1-4
CASSAQLGSGELFF	TGTGCCAGCAGCGCCCAACTAGGAAGTGGGGAGCTGTTTTTT	NA	NA	TRBV9	TRBJ2-2
CASTQRPRSVNEQFF	TGTGCCAGCACCCAGAGGCCCAGGTCGGTGAATGAGCAGTTCTTC	many	NA	TRBV6-1	TRBJ2-1
CASSLGGRWPLHF	TGTGCCAGCAGCTTAGGGGGTAGGTGGCCCCTCCACTTT	few	NA	TRBV7-2	TRBJ1-6
CASLDHERGQPQHF	TGTGCCAGCCTGGACCACGAAAGGGGTCAGCCCCAGCATTTT	NA	NA	TRBV6-1	TRBJ1-5
CASSLDAQPQHF	TGTGCCAGCAGTTTAGACGCTCAGCCCCAGCATTTT	NA	NA	TRBV12-3/TRBV12-4	TRBJ1-5
CASSHGAFNEQFF	TGTGCCAGCAGCCACGGCGCCTTTAATGAGCAGTTCTTC	few	NA	TRBV7-6	TRBJ2-1
CASSLPRGGQGYTDTQYF	TGTGCCAGCAGCCTCCCCAGGGGGGGACAGGGTTACACAGATACGCAGTATTTT	NA	TRBD1	TRBV3-1	TRBJ2-3